This note documents a single TCR beta chain sequence. This sample was taken from a study of blood T cell repertoires in COVID-19. At the level of the study: COVID-19 samples, acute and convalescent, were from the United States, Italy and Spain. T cells, B-cell-depleted T cells, or PBMCs supplied cDNA or gDNA.

Trimming removed 0 bases at V and 5 bases at J, with 10 bases between. Germline lookup yields CDR1 LNHNV and CDR2 YYDKDF (reference sequence). The CDR3 length is 15 residues. In the original analysis: Estimation of nucleated cell counts relied on the amplification of reference gene primers. The method was immunoSEQ multiplex PCR; TCRdb's version includes in-frame clones alone and lacks a portion of them. The V and J calls and clone size come from that table; D and trimming were worked out from the DNA. The sample records nearly 200,000 clones, around nine tenths being singletons. The gene calls are TRBV15 and TRBJ1-4, with D uncertain. The sequencing sample was made of peripheral blood. The TCR comes from a woman aged 40 to 50 who had recovered from COVID-19. The CDR3 DNA is TGTGCCACCAGCAGAGATCGGTCCGTAAATGAAAAACTGTTTTTT. It is translated as CATSRDRSVNEKLFF.